Here is one T cell receptor beta chain with its context. In the study's own analysis: Using reference gene primer amplification, nucleated cell counts were estimated. Assay: immunoSEQ multiplex PCR; the TCRdb copy retains only in-frame clones and omits some. Clonal size and the V and J genes are those of that table, whereas D and trimming came from the DNA. The sample lists roughly 100,000 clones, roughly nine tenths seen once, with roughly 5.3% in the top ten. These data come from a study of blood T cell repertoires in COVID-19. About the study: Acute and convalescent COVID-19 specimens originated in the United States, Italy and Spain.

This CDR3 has 13 residues. Per germline, CDR1 MDHEN and CDR2 SYDVKM. Trimming took off 2 bases at V and 4 bases at J, with 8 bases between the two ends. V gene TRBV28 combines with J gene TRBJ1-2; D not resolved. The TCR sequence derives from a human donor in a cohort sampled during active COVID-19. Sequenced sample: peripheral blood. This CDR3 is CASSLQHTYGYTF. In DNA, the CDR3 is TGTGCCAGCAGTTTACAACATACCTATGGCTACACCTTC.